These 5 T cell receptor beta chains were all obtained from the same sample, sequenced in a study of control samples from healthy donors and cancer patients (dated by TCRdb to between 2020 and 2021). To prepare the library, the immunoSEQ multiplex PCR assay was applied. Drawn from immuneACCESS, this table holds only the in-frame rearrangements with V and J called that TCRdb kept. Clones are partly lost; checked studies trace under half to an unresolved V gene and leave the rest unexplained. This sample gives about 140,000 clones in total; about nine tenths of them show up just once. The ten largest clones capture 4.9% of the sample. Source material: blood. Every receptor here comes from a man aged 25 to 45 in good health.

The genes are TRBV6-5 and TRBJ2-1; no clear D gene. Per germline, CDR1 MNHEY and CDR2 SVGAGI. The V and J ends lost 8 bases and 0 bases respectively, with 14 bases between them. The CDR3 extends over 15 amino acids. CDR3 protein: CASLYSSSSYNEQFF. The CDR3 nucleotides are TGTGCCAGCTTGTATTCTTCTAGCTCCTACAATGAGCAGTTCTTC.

This sequence joins TRBV6-4 and TRBJ1-1; D is unclear. The CDR3 has 15 amino acids. The germline V and J ends were trimmed by 4 bases and 1 base, with 13 bases remaining between them. Germline V gene data show CDR1 as MRHNA and CDR2 as SNTAGT. CDR3: CASSAYDPGNTEAFF. In DNA form, the CDR3 reads TGTGCCAGCAGTGCCTATGACCCTGGGAACACTGAAGCTTTCTTT.

The rearrangement joins TRBV7-2 to TRBJ2-5; a weak D match, TRBD2 (6 bases). CDR1 SGHTA and CDR2 FQGNSA come from the germline V gene. Deletions cut 2 bases from V and 1 base from J, with 11 bases between. There are 15 residues in the CDR3. This CDR3 is CASSLTLAPQETQYF. CDR3 nucleotides: TGTGCCAGCAGCTTAACCCTAGCGCCCCAAGAGACCCAGTACTTC.

The chain recombines TRBV9 with TRBJ1-4; 7 bases are a match to TRBD1. With V trimmed by 3 bases and J by 7 bases, 6 bases remained unmatched. The CDR3 has 14 residues. Germline lookup yields CDR1 SGDLS and CDR2 YYNGEE. The CDR3 bases are TGTGCCAGCAGCGCGACAGGGCTGGTTGAAAAACTGTTTTTT. Encoded protein: CASSATGLVEKLFF.

The J gene is TRBJ1-1, the V gene TRBV27, with 8 bases fitting TRBD1. Germline CDR1 and CDR2: MNHEY and SMNVEV (reference sequence). With V trimmed by 10 bases and J by 1 base, 5 bases remained unmatched. This CDR3 contains 13 residues. The CDR3 here is CATKQGGNTEAFF. CDR3 in DNA: TGTGCCACCAAACAGGGGGGGAACACTGAAGCTTTCTTT.